This paragraph reports one T cell receptor beta chain. During active infection, Seattle patients enrolled and were then monitored through disease. In the authors' workflow: For nucleated cells, counts were estimated from reference gene primer amplification. Sequencing used immunoSEQ multiplex PCR; TCRdb keeps in-frame clones, though not all of them. The V and J calls and clone size are taken from that table; D and trimming were inferred from the DNA. The table has 100,000 to 150,000 clones, 81% seen once. The sample comes from a study of blood T cell repertoires in COVID-19. Study overall: The United States, Italy and Spain were the sources of the acute and convalescent COVID-19 samples. From T cells, B-cell-depleted T cells, or PBMCs came the material, which was cDNA or gDNA.

Germline loops: CDR1 SGHRS, CDR2 YFSETQ. The CDR3 runs 11 residues. Trimming removed 6 bases at V and 7 bases at J, with 10 bases between. Material for sequencing was peripheral blood. The sequence came from a man aged 25-45 years with COVID-19, enrolled during active disease. The chain uses TRBV5-1 and TRBJ1-1; possibly TRBD1 for D (5 bases). CDR3 region: CASTGFDEAFF. The CDR3 DNA is TGCGCCAGCACAGGGTTCGATGAAGCTTTCTTT.